Included here is one T cell receptor beta chain sequence, with context. The CDR3 runs 11 residues. The germline V gene encodes CDR1 SGHTA and CDR2 FQGNSA. With V trimmed by 8 bases and J by 8 bases, 4 bases remained unmatched. The protocol was immunoSEQ multiplex PCR, while the TCRdb copy is restricted to in-frame clones and leaves out a portion. The data show about 50,000 clones, approximately 95% seen once. The sample originates from a study of control samples from healthy donors and cancer patients. This TCR was recovered from a woman aged 30 to 39 in good health. The sequenced material came from blood. J is TRBJ2-3 and V is TRBV7-2; 7 positions match TRBD1. The CDR3 region has the DNA TGTGCCAGCCAAGGGGGCGCTACGCAGTATTTT. Translation: CASQGGATQYF. The full variable domain, completed using reference TRBV7-2 and TRBJ2-3, is GAGVSQSPSNKVTEKGKDVELRCDPISGHTALYWYRQSLGQGLEFLIYFQGNSAPDKSGLPSDRFSAERTGGSVSTLTIQRTQQEDSAVYLCASQGGATQYFGPGTRLTVL.